One sample yielded the 29 T cell receptor beta chains listed below, sequenced in a study of T cell clonotyping in hematopoietic cell transplantation (TCRdb year 2021). This specimen's time point label, interpreted: recipient sample about 28 days before transplant, after cytoreduction. Library prep was done by the immunoSEQ multiplex PCR assay. The source is immuneACCESS, and TCRdb retained only in-frame sequences with V and J called. Part of the clones is not carried over; for the studies checked, unresolved V genes explain less than half of this, and the remainder is unexplained. Present in this sample are roughly 30,000 clones, about four fifths of which were seen just once. The top ten clonotypes cover roughly 1.9% of the sample. Sequenced here: peripheral blood mononuclear cells, sampled before stem cell transplant. The receptors come from a man aged 35-49 years with acute myeloid leukemia. Some clones in this sample may be carry-over from other donors' samples.

This clone was recorded a few times. J is TRBJ1-2 and V is TRBV18; D uncertain. The CDR3 runs 14 residues. The V end was cut by 1 base, the J end by 2 bases, with 8 bases between. The germline V gene has CDR1 KGHSH and CDR2 LQKENI. CDR3 DNA: TGTGCCAGCTCACCACAGGTAGAGAACTATGGCTACACCTTC. It codes for CASSPQVENYGYTF.

The chain couples TRBV28 to TRBJ2-3; 7 bases are shared with TRBD2. The CDR3 extends over 15 amino acids. Germline CDR1 and CDR2: MDHEN and SYDVKM. V dropped 4 bases and J dropped 0; count of bases not matched to a gene: 4. The DNA for the CDR3 is TGTGCCAGCAGTTCGGGGGGAGACAGCACAGATACGCAGTATTTT. Its translation: CASSSGGDSTDTQYF.

The gene calls are TRBV7-2 and TRBJ1-2; 8 nucleotides agree with TRBD1. CDR3 length equals 16 residues. V trimming: 5 bases; J trimming: 3 bases; junction bases outside the gene matches: 11. The germline gives CDR1 SGHTA, CDR2 FQGNSA. The CDR3 here is CASSPSGTGGDYGYTF. Written as DNA, the CDR3 is TGTGCCAGCAGCCCCTCCGGGACAGGCGGGGACTATGGCTACACCTTC.

The V call is TRBV5-4, the J call TRBJ2-5; D remains unclear. This CDR3 comprises 14 residues. CDR1 and CDR2 (germline): SGHNT, YYREEE (reference sequence). Trimming stripped 0 bases from V and 5 bases from J, with 11 bases between. The CDR3 coding sequence is TGTGCCAGCAGCTTGGGTGGGTCTCCGGAGACCCAGTACTTC. It codes for CASSLGGSPETQYF.

This chain links TRBV5-8 with TRBJ1-1, with a tentative D call TRBD1 (5 bases). The CDR3 loop spans 16 amino acids. The V gene's germline CDR1 is SGHTS and CDR2 YDEGEE. The V and J ends lost 4 bases and 4 bases respectively, with 20 bases between them. CDR3 sequence reads: CASSPPRGAIITEAFF. For the CDR3, the DNA is TGTGCCAGCAGCCCCCCTAGGGGCGCGATCATCACTGAAGCTTTCTTT.

V gene TRBV30 combines with J gene TRBJ1-2, with D unresolved. The CDR3 length is 13 residues. Trimming took 4 bases from V and 3 from J, leaving 12 bases between them. The germline CDR1 and CDR2 sequences are GTSNPN and SVGIG (reference sequence). CDR3 protein: CAWNPQQDYGYTF. The CDR3 region has the DNA TGTGCCTGGAATCCCCAGCAGGACTATGGCTACACCTTC.

The chain couples TRBV6-6 to TRBJ2-1, with 7 nucleotides matching TRBD2. The CDR3 has 14 residues. V dropped 3 bases and J dropped 5; count of bases not matched to a gene: 4. Germline CDR1 and CDR2: MNHNY and SVGAGI (reference sequence). CDR3: CASSYGTIHNEQFF. In nucleotides, the CDR3 is TGTGCCAGCAGTTATGGGACTATACACAATGAGCAGTTCTTC.

V is TRBV5-6 and J is TRBJ2-3; D unclear. CDR1 and CDR2 from the germline V gene are SGHDT and YYEEEE. This CDR3 contains 15 residues. The V and J ends lost 1 base and 2 bases respectively, with 11 bases between them. The CDR3 bases are TGTGCCAGCAGCTTGCAAAGGAAAATCACAGATACGCAGTATTTT. Translating gives CASSLQRKITDTQYF.

With respect to this clone: One end of the junction varies from germline; a read error may be responsible. The genes are TRBV28 and TRBJ2-7; D unclear. Germline CDR1 and CDR2: MDHEN and SYDVKM. The CDR3 sequence is 13 residues long. This CDR3 is CTSSLGLHYEQYF. CDR3 nucleotide sequence: TGTACCAGCAGTTTAGGCCTACACTACGAGCAGTACTTC. Full variable domain (remainder filled in from reference TRBV28 and TRBJ2-7): DVKVTQSSRYLVKRTGEKVFLECVQDMDHENMFWYRQDPGLGLRLIYFSYDVKMKEKGDIPEGYSVSREKKERFSLILESASTNQTSMYLCTSSLGLHYEQYFGPGTRLTVT.

This clone was observed once. The gene calls are TRBV11-2 and TRBJ2-7; 11 nucleotides agree with TRBD2. Trimming cost V 1 base and J 3 bases; bases outside gene matches: 11. The CDR3 is 18 amino acids. Germline lookup yields CDR1 SGHAT and CDR2 FQNNGV. CDR3 sequence reads: CASSLAPGWTSGLYEQYF. CDR3 in DNA: TGTGCCAGCAGCTTAGCGCCGGGATGGACTAGCGGGCTCTACGAGCAGTACTTC.

The chain employs TRBV25-1 and TRBJ1-5, with D maybe TRBD1 (6 bases). There are 15 residues in the CDR3. CDR1 is MGHDK and CDR2 is SYGVNS in the germline V gene. V lost 2 bases and J lost 7, with 15 bases in between. The CDR3 DNA sequence: TGTGCCAGCAGTGAAGGGGGCTGGGACGGGCAGCCCCAGCATTTT. Translation gives CASSEGGWDGQPQHF.

This rearrangement joins TRBV6-5 to TRBJ1-3; D call uncertain. CDR3 length: 15 amino acids. Germline assignment: CDR1 MNHEY and CDR2 SVGAGI. The V end lost 0 bases, the J end lost 2 bases, and 8 bases lay between the germline ends. The CDR3 region is CASSYSTGTGNTIYF. CDR3 in DNA: TGTGCCAGCAGTTACTCGACGGGGACTGGAAACACCATATATTTT.

In its sample, this clone was seen once. As DNA, the CDR3 is TGTGCCAGCAGCGGGGGGGGCAGCTCCTACGAGCAGTACTTC. Protein: CASSGGGSSYEQYF. The chain is built from TRBV7-2 and TRBJ2-7, with D possibly matching TRBD2 (7 bases). V was cut by 5 bases and J by 0 bases, with 11 bases left in between. Looked up from germline, CDR1 is SGHTA and CDR2 is FQGNSA. The CDR3 is made up of 14 amino acids.

There are a few counts of this clone. The rearrangement uses TRBV27 and TRBJ1-2; D not resolved. The CDR3 length is 13 residues. The V gene's germline CDR1 is MNHEY and CDR2 SMNVEV (reference sequence). The V gene lost 3 bases and the J gene lost 6 bases, with 11 bases spanning the gap. This CDR3 is CASSFREGNGYTF. CDR3 in DNA: TGTGCCAGCAGTTTTAGGGAAGGGAATGGCTACACCTTC.

The genes are TRBV11-3 and TRBJ2-3; D is tentatively TRBD1 or TRBD2 (5 bases each). Germline CDR1 SGHNT, CDR2 YENEEA. CDR3 length: 14 residues. V lost 3 bases, J lost 5 bases, and 12 bases lay in between. The CDR3 bases are TGTGCCAGCAGCTTCCTGGGGGACGGAGATACGCAGTATTTT. It encodes CASSFLGDGDTQYF.

The V call is TRBV11-2, the J call TRBJ1-1; 8 bases are a match to TRBD1. J gave up 5 bases and V 2 bases, and 10 bases lay outside the gene matches. The CDR3 spans 16 residues. From germline, CDR1 is SGHAT and CDR2 FQNNGV. DNA for the CDR3: TGTGCCAGCAGCTTAAAAACAGGGGGTATGGTAACTGAAGCTTTCTTT. Translation gives CASSLKTGGMVTEAFF. Full variable domain (rest looked up from reference TRBV11-2 and TRBJ1-1): EAGVAQSPRYKIIEKRQSVAFWCNPISGHATLYWYQQILGQGPKLLIQFQNNGVVDDSQLPKDRFSAERLKGVDSTLKIQPAKLEDSAVYLCASSLKTGGMVTEAFFGQGTRLTVV.

This sequence joins TRBV7-6 and TRBJ1-6, with 7 bases that match TRBD1. There are 15 residues in the CDR3. Per the germline V gene, CDR1 is SGHVS and CDR2 is FNYEAQ. V was clipped by 1 base and J by 8 bases; unmatched bases: 5. CDR3 coding DNA: TGTGCCAGCAGCTTAGAGACAGGGCCGTATTCACCCCTCCACTTT. Protein sequence: CASSLETGPYSPLHF.

The chain employs TRBV27 and TRBJ1-1; D uncertain. This CDR3 contains 15 residues. Trimming left V 2 bases short and J 3 bases short, with 13 bases between. The germline gives CDR1 MNHEY, CDR2 SMNVEV (reference sequence). CDR3 DNA: TGTGCCAGCAGTTTAGAGACCCCCGTATACACTGAAGCTTTCTTT. Residues: CASSLETPVYTEAFF.

This clone was observed a handful of times. This chain joins TRBV6-5 and TRBJ1-6; TRBD1 matches at 8 bases. Germline V gives CDR1 MNHEY, CDR2 SVGAGI. The CDR3 is 13 amino acids. V dropped 6 bases and J dropped 10; count of bases not matched to a gene: 5. The CDR3 coding sequence is TGTGCCAGCAGCCGGGACAGGAGCTCACCCCTCCACTTT. Translating it yields CASSRDRSSPLHF.

The chain recombines TRBV7-8 with TRBJ2-6; D is unclear. In germline, CDR1 is SGHVS, CDR2 FQNEAQ. V dropped 5 bases and J dropped 0 bases, with 5 bases sitting between them. The CDR3 sequence is 14 residues long. The CDR3 DNA follows: TGTGCCAGCAGCGCCATCTCTGGGGCCAACGTCCTGACTTTC. As protein: CASSAISGANVLTF. Based on the CDR3 plus reference TRBV7-8 and TRBJ2-6, the full variable domain is GAGVSQSPRYKVAKRGQDVALRCDPISGHVSLFWYQQALGQGPEFLTYFQNEAQLDKSGLPSDRFFAERPEGSVSTLKIQRTQQEDSAVYLCASSAISGANVLTFGAGSRLTVL.

This clone was seen once. This chain connects TRBV11-3 to TRBJ1-1; D not resolved. Germline lookup yields CDR1 SGHNT and CDR2 YENEEA. CDR3 length: 13 residues. Trimming removed 5 bases from V and 5 bases from J, with 12 bases in between. In DNA form, the CDR3 reads TGTGCCAGCAGCAAATTTCTTCGGACTGAAGCTTTCTTT. It yields the protein CASSKFLRTEAFF. The full variable domain, rest sourced from reference TRBV11-3 and TRBJ1-1, is EAGVVQSPRYKIIEKKQPVAFWCNPISGHNTLYWYLQNLGQGPELLIRYENEEAVDDSQLPKDRFSAERLKGVDSTLKIQPAELGDSAVYLCASSKFLRTEAFFGQGTRLTVV.

The chain recombines TRBV10-3 with TRBJ2-3; D unclear. Trimming stripped 3 bases from V and 6 bases from J, with 10 bases between. The length of the CDR3 is 13 residues. Germline V gene lookup returns CDR1 ENHRY and CDR2 SYGVKD. The CDR3 sequence: CAISDAVEDTQYF. CDR3 DNA: TGTGCCATCAGTGATGCGGTCGAGGATACGCAGTATTTT.

Details on this clone: A junction boundary mismatches the germline segment, possibly from a read error. Written as DNA, the CDR3 is TGTGCTAGCAGCTTAGTCGGGAGAACTGACGAGCAGTACTTC. Amino acids: CASSLVGRTDEQYF. The chain joins TRBV7-7 to TRBJ2-7; the D gene is possibly TRBD2 (6 bases). The CDR3 sequence is 14 residues long. The germline V gene encodes CDR1 SSHAT and CDR2 FNYEAQ (reference sequence).

This chain joins TRBV30 and TRBJ2-7; D uncertain. The CDR3 totals 13 residues. Trimming removed 0 bases at V and 5 bases at J, with 11 bases between. Germline V lookup: CDR1 GTSNPN, CDR2 SVGIG (reference sequence). The CDR3 nucleotides are TGTGCCTGGAGTGTACTCATGACCGACGAGCAGTACTTC. It is translated as CAWSVLMTDEQYF.

V usage is TRBV4-2 and J usage is TRBJ2-7, with TRBD2 matching over 8 bases. Germline CDR1 and CDR2: LGHNA and YNFKEQ. The CDR3 extends over 18 amino acids. The ends lost 5 bases at V and 4 bases at J; junction bases unmatched: 19. CDR3 residues: CASSSQPSSGGAWYEQYF. Here the CDR3 DNA reads TGTGCCAGCAGCTCACAGCCCTCTTCCGGGGGGGCATGGTACGAGCAGTACTTC.

The chain recombines TRBV6-5 with TRBJ1-2; 7 positions match TRBD1. Trimming took 9 bases from V and 5 from J; bases not matched to a gene: 9. Germline V lookup: CDR1 MNHEY, CDR2 SVGAGI. The CDR3 runs 13 residues. The CDR3 loop is CASRLDRRYGYTF. In DNA form, the CDR3 reads TGTGCCAGTAGACTGGACAGGCGATATGGCTACACCTTC.

This chain connects TRBV6-5 to TRBJ2-7; D remains unclear. Trimming took 5 bases from V and 3 from J, leaving 8 bases between them. Per the germline V gene, CDR1 is MNHEY and CDR2 is SVGAGI. The CDR3 runs to 12 residues. The CDR3 coding sequence is TGTGCCAGCAGTGCTGGGATCTACGAGCAGTACTTC. Translating gives CASSAGIYEQYF.

J is TRBJ2-1 and V is TRBV5-4; 9 bases are shared with TRBD2. V was pared by 4 bases and J by 2 bases, with 4 bases of the junction left unmatched. The CDR3 spans 15 residues. CDR1 SGHNT and CDR2 YYREEE come from the germline V gene (reference sequence). In nucleotides, the CDR3 is TGTGCCAGCAGCGCGACTAGCGGCCCCTACAATGAGCAGTTCTTC. Amino acids: CASSATSGPYNEQFF.

The chain combines TRBV4-3 with TRBJ2-5; 9 nucleotides align to TRBD2. CDR1 and CDR2 from the germline V gene are LGHNA and YSLEER. The J segment lost 2 bases and the V segment lost 1 base, leaving 8 bases of the junction unmatched. The CDR3 spans 17 residues. CDR3 sequence: CASSQGVLAGQQETQYF. CDR3 DNA sequence: TGCGCCAGCAGCCAAGGGGTGCTAGCGGGGCAACAAGAGACCCAGTACTTC.